These 24 T cell receptor beta chains were all obtained from the same sample, sequenced in a study of neurological immune-mediated disorders. TCRdb called the 5' RACE reads again in MiXCR, with one record for every CDR3 protein. The repertoire holds 45,000 to 70,000 distinct CDR3 sequences, with 4.2% as singletons. The sample was PBMCs. The receptors were sampled from a man between 50 and 59 years old with multiple sclerosis.

In this sample, this clonotype turned up many times. The chain uses TRBV10-3 and TRBJ2-7, with 9 bases that match TRBD2. The CDR3 length is 15 residues. V was pared by 2 bases and J by 2 bases, with 4 bases of the junction left unmatched. Per germline, CDR1 ENHRY and CDR2 SYGVKD. CDR3 in amino acids: CAISETASGTYEQYF. The CDR3 bases are TGTGCCATCAGTGAGACGGCTAGCGGGACCTACGAGCAGTACTTC.

This clonotype has at least ten counts. The V call is TRBV19, the J call TRBJ2-2; 7 bases agree with TRBD1. The V and J ends lost 8 bases and 9 bases, in that order; junction bases with no gene match: 3. The CDR3 is made up of 11 amino acids. The V gene's germline CDR1 is LNHDA and CDR2 SQIVND (reference sequence). For the CDR3, the DNA is TGTGCCAGTTGGACAGGAAGGGAGCTGTTTTTT. It codes for CASWTGRELFF.

This clonotype has ten or more counts. The chain carries TRBV5-1 and TRBJ2-7; 9 bases line up with TRBD1. Germline V gene data show CDR1 as SGHRS and CDR2 as YFSETQ. The CDR3 totals 16 residues. After removal of 0 bases from V and 3 bases from J, the junction contained 7 bases not matched to a gene. The CDR3 is CASSLGTGEEGYEQYF. The CDR3, as DNA: TGCGCCAGCAGCTTGGGGACAGGGGAAGAAGGCTACGAGCAGTACTTC.

This clonotype has ten or more counts. The chain couples TRBV10-3 to TRBJ1-3; D is ambiguous. Germline V gene data show CDR1 as ENHRY and CDR2 as SYGVKD. This CDR3 is built from 14 residues. The V gene lost 0 bases and the J gene lost 3 bases, with 6 bases spanning the gap. As DNA, the CDR3 is TGTGCCATCAGTGAGTCGCTACTTGGAAACACCATATATTTT. It encodes CAISESLLGNTIYF.

Comments on this clonotype: The junction differs from germline at one of its ends, possibly a read error. The chain recombines TRBV12-3 or TRBV12-4 with TRBJ1-5, with D tentatively TRBD1 (5 bases). The CDR3 has 14 amino acids. CDR3 region: CASSLGQINQPQNF. CDR3 coding DNA: TGTGCCAGCAGTTTAGGACAGATCAATCAGCCCCAGAATTTT.

This clonotype was counted ten times or more. The chain uses TRBV20-1 and TRBJ2-7; the D gene is possibly TRBD2 (7 bases). Deletions cut 0 bases from V and 3 bases from J, with 18 bases between. This CDR3 spans 16 amino acids. The germline CDR1 and CDR2 sequences are DFQATT and SNEGSKA (reference sequence). DNA of the CDR3: TGCAGTGCTAGAGATAGCGGTCCGGGGGGCGGCTACGAGCAGTACTTC. Translation: CSARDSGPGGGYEQYF.

This clonotype was detected only a few times. The chain links TRBV27 to TRBJ2-1; 10 bases fit TRBD2. This CDR3 contains 14 residues. From germline, CDR1 is MNHEY and CDR2 SMNVEV (reference sequence). The V gene end was trimmed by 5 bases and the J gene end by 8 bases; junction bases not matched to a gene: 6. CDR3 amino acids: CASSLGLAMDEQFF. CDR3 nucleotides: TGTGCCAGCAGTCTGGGACTAGCGATGGATGAGCAGTTCTTC.

The rearrangement links TRBV20-1 to TRBJ2-1; D is perhaps TRBD2 (5 bases). CDR3 length: 11 amino acids. V was clipped by 6 bases and J by 16 bases, with 19 bases between them. The germline V gene has CDR1 DFQATT and CDR2 SNEGSKA (reference sequence). In DNA, the CDR3 is TGCAGTGCCACTAGTCGGACTTATTCATTCTTC. It yields the protein CSATSRTYSFF.

This clonotype was observed at least ten times. This chain links TRBV20-1 with TRBJ1-1; tentative D call: TRBD1 (5 bases). Germline V lookup: CDR1 DFQATT, CDR2 SNEGSKA (reference sequence). CDR3 length: 13 residues. Trimming took off 3 bases at V and 6 bases at J, with 14 bases between the two ends. The CDR3 is CSASRPTAPEAFF. CDR3 nucleotides: TGCAGTGCTAGCCGCCCGACAGCTCCTGAAGCTTTCTTT.

This clonotype was seen ten or more times. This rearrangement joins TRBV6-5 to TRBJ2-7; D unresolved. This CDR3 spans 11 amino acids. Trimming shortened V by 6 bases and J by 3 bases, and 6 bases separated the two germline ends. The germline CDR1 and CDR2 sequences are MNHEY and SVGAGI. DNA of the CDR3: TGTGCCAGCAGACTAAACTACGAGCAGTACTTC. This translates into CASRLNYEQYF.

This clonotype was detected many times. The rearrangement joins TRBV12-3 or TRBV12-4 to TRBJ2-5; D perhaps matches TRBD2 (6 bases). CDR3 size: 16 residues. Trimming left V 4 bases short and J 3 bases short, with 18 bases between. The CDR3 nucleotides are TGTGCCAGCAGTTACTCCGGACGGGGGAAAAAAGAGACCCAGTACTTC. Residues: CASSYSGRGKKETQYF.

There are many counts of this clonotype. The V gene is TRBV28, the J gene TRBJ2-2; D is unresolved. The CDR3 spans 14 residues. Trimming pared 6 bases from V and 4 bases from J, leaving 12 bases between. Germline V gene data show CDR1 as MDHEN and CDR2 as SYDVKM. The CDR3 DNA sequence: TGTGCCAGCAGACTGAAGTCGGGCACCGGGGAGCTGTTTTTT. Its protein product is CASRLKSGTGELFF. Complete variable domain (other parts from reference TRBV28 and TRBJ2-2): DVKVTQSSRYLVKRTGEKVFLECVQDMDHENMFWYRQDPGLGLRLIYFSYDVKMKEKGDIPEGYSVSREKKERFSLILESASTNQTSMYLCASRLKSGTGELFFGEGSRLTVL.

This clonotype was found a few times. One junction end disagrees with the germline gene, perhaps due to a read error. This chain joins TRBV7-6 and TRBJ1-1, with a possible D match to TRBD1 (5 bases). Germline values: CDR1 SGHVS, CDR2 FNYEAQ. CDR3 length: 14 residues. The CDR3 loop is CSSSLRGTNTEAFF. The CDR3 DNA follows: TGTTCCAGCAGCTTAAGGGGAACAAACACTGAAGCTTTCTTT.

This clonotype was picked up many times. The J gene is TRBJ1-2, the V gene TRBV7-2, with D tentatively TRBD1 (5 bases). The CDR3 totals 15 residues. The ends were cut back, 0 bases at V and 3 bases at J, with 11 bases in the middle. CDR1 is SGHTA, CDR2 FQGNSA, per germline. CDR3: CASSLAQGIDYGYTF. DNA for the CDR3: TGTGCCAGCAGCTTAGCGCAGGGAATCGACTATGGCTACACCTTC.

This clonotype came up many times. The chain recombines TRBV7-9 with TRBJ1-1; D possibly corresponds to TRBD1 (5 bases). V dropped 5 bases and J dropped 7 bases, with 8 bases sitting between them. CDR3 length equals 11 residues. The germline V gene encodes CDR1 SEHNR and CDR2 FQNEAQ (reference sequence). For the CDR3, the DNA is TGTGCCAGCAGCCAGGGTTTTGAAGCTTTCTTT. Encoded protein: CASSQGFEAFF.

This clonotype has a count of ten or more. This rearrangement joins TRBV21-1 to TRBJ2-5. TRBV21-1 is a pseudogene locus. CDR3 length equals 11 residues. CDR3 sequence: CASSKLETQYF. The CDR3 DNA sequence: TGTGCCAGCAGCAAGTTGGAGACCCAGTACTTC.

This clonotype was recorded at least ten times. This rearrangement joins TRBV5-1 to TRBJ2-7, with 10 bases fitting TRBD1. The V segment lost 4 bases and the J segment 3 bases; nucleotides outside the gene matches: 4. The CDR3 is 14 amino acids. The germline V gene has CDR1 SGHRS and CDR2 YFSETQ. CDR3 protein: CASSLRDRGYEQYF. CDR3 DNA: TGCGCCAGCAGCCTCCGGGACAGGGGCTACGAGCAGTACTTC.

This clonotype was detected only a few times. This chain uses TRBV20-1 with TRBJ2-1; a possible D gene is TRBD2 (5 bases). The CDR3 extends over 15 amino acids. Germline V gene sequence: CDR1 DFQATT, CDR2 SNEGSKA (reference sequence). Trimming took off 8 bases at V and 1 base at J, with 18 bases between the two ends. The CDR3 DNA reads as TGCAGTCAGAAGGTTCCGGGAAGGTCCTACAATGAGCAGTTCTTC. Protein sequence: CSQKVPGRSYNEQFF.

The chain combines TRBV5-1 with TRBJ2-5; D might be TRBD2 (7 bases). CDR1 is SGHRS and CDR2 is YFSETQ in the germline V gene. The CDR3 loop spans 15 amino acids. Trimming removed 4 bases at V and 2 bases at J, with 15 bases between. CDR3 protein: CASSRGGAPQETQYF. CDR3 bases: TGCGCCAGCAGCAGGGGGGGGGCTCCTCAAGAGACCCAGTACTTC.

The chain links TRBV7-9 to TRBJ2-1; TRBD2 aligns across 7 bases. The V gene's germline CDR1 is SEHNR and CDR2 FQNEAQ (reference sequence). The J segment lost 6 bases and the V segment lost 4 bases, leaving 9 bases of the junction unmatched. This CDR3 contains 15 residues. CDR3 DNA: TGTGCCAGCAGCTCACAGACTAGCTCGTTCAATGAGCAGTTCTTC. Protein product: CASSSQTSSFNEQFF.

This clonotype occurred many times. This sequence joins TRBV7-8 and TRBJ2-3; D possibly corresponds to TRBD1 (5 bases). The V end was cut by 4 bases, the J end by 4 bases, with 24 bases between. Per germline, CDR1 SGHVS and CDR2 FQNEAQ. The CDR3 loop spans 18 amino acids. The CDR3 loop reads CASSSPSAQGPGPDTQYF. CDR3 DNA sequence: TGTGCCAGCAGCTCCCCCAGCGCCCAGGGTCCCGGACCAGATACGCAGTATTTT.

This clonotype was observed many times. The CDR3 DNA reads as TGTGCCAGCAGCGTAGTTAGCGGGAGGGATAAGAATGAGCAGTTCTTC. Its translation: CASSVVSGRDKNEQFF. The chain uses TRBV9 and TRBJ2-1; 11 bases align to TRBD2. V lost 0 bases to trimming and J lost 7 bases; unmatched junction nucleotides: 6. There are 16 residues in the CDR3. The germline V gene has CDR1 SGDLS and CDR2 YYNGEE.

This clonotype was picked up many times. An end of the junction differs from the germline gene, which may be a read error. V and J are TRBV7-7 and TRBJ2-2, with TRBD1 as a possible D gene (5 bases). The CDR3 is made up of 15 amino acids. Germline V CDR1 and CDR2: SSHAT, FNYEAQ (reference sequence). The CDR3 reads CASSSSDTIAGELFF. The CDR3 DNA sequence: TGTGCTAGCAGCTCCTCGGACACGATCGCCGGGGAGCTGTTTTTT.

This clonotype appeared many times. The chain joins TRBV7-3 to TRBJ2-2; 8 bases are shared with TRBD1. The CDR3 loop spans 16 amino acids. The germline gives CDR1 SGHTA, CDR2 FQGTGA. Trimming cost V 5 bases and J 0 bases; bases outside gene matches: 5. CDR3 amino acids: CASSPRGPTNTGELFF. The CDR3 DNA follows: TGTGCCAGCAGCCCCAGGGGGCCAACGAACACCGGGGAGCTGTTTTTT.